These 13 T cell receptor beta chains were sequenced from one sample in a study of blood T cell repertoires in COVID-19. Clones were sequenced by immunoSEQ multiplex PCR, and TCRdb holds only the in-frame ones, with some missing. The sample lists some 250,000 clones, about 80% occurring once. Input material: peripheral blood. These receptors all stem from a woman at least 80 years old with acute or convalescent COVID-19.

The J gene is TRBJ2-2, the V gene TRBV5-1, with 12 nucleotides matching TRBD2. Germline V gene sequence: CDR1 SGHRS, CDR2 YFSETQ. The V gene end was trimmed by 2 bases and the J gene end by 5 bases; junction bases not matched to a gene: 4. The CDR3 has 16 amino acids. This chain's CDR3 is CASSFSSGGATGELFF. The CDR3 DNA reads as TGCGCCAGCAGCTTCTCTAGCGGGGGGGCGACCGGGGAGCTGTTTTTT.

V gene TRBV4-1 combines with J gene TRBJ2-1, with 8 bases identical to TRBD2. Germline V gene sequence: CDR1 MGHRA, CDR2 YSYEKL. CDR3 length equals 17 residues. J lost 6 bases, V lost 0 bases, and 10 bases had no gene match. CDR3 nucleotide sequence: TGCGCCAGCAGCCAAGAACCGGGACTAGTGGTTTTCAATGAGCAGTTCTTC. Residues: CASSQEPGLVVFNEQFF.

CDR3 amino acids: CASQQTSGGRETQYF. DNA for the CDR3: TGTGCCAGCCAACAGACTAGCGGGGGGCGAGAGACCCAGTACTTC. The chain is built from TRBV28 and TRBJ2-5; 13 bases are shared with TRBD2. CDR3 length: 15 amino acids. Germline CDR1 MDHEN, CDR2 SYDVKM. Losses at the gene ends were 8 bases for V and 4 bases for J; bases not matched to a gene: 7.

This sequence joins TRBV6-5 and TRBJ1-2, with D possibly matching TRBD1 (6 bases). CDR1 MNHEY and CDR2 SVGAGI come from the germline V gene. The CDR3 has 15 amino acids. The V end was cut by 10 bases, the J end by 2 bases, with 20 bases between. The CDR3 spells CATRTGSSLNYGYTF. In DNA form, the CDR3 reads TGTGCCACGAGAACAGGGTCCTCCTTAAACTATGGCTACACCTTC.

The gene calls are TRBV12-5 and TRBJ2-5; 15 nucleotides line up with TRBD2. Germline loops: CDR1 LGHNT, CDR2 FRNRAP. This CDR3 has 17 residues. V dropped 5 bases and J dropped 4; count of bases not matched to a gene: 8. CDR3 residues: CASGPRTSGGAGETQYF. The CDR3 coding sequence is TGTGCTAGTGGTCCCCGGACTAGCGGGGGGGCAGGAGAGACCCAGTACTTC.

The J gene is TRBJ1-4, the V gene TRBV7-2, with 8 nucleotides matching TRBD1. CDR1 SGHTA and CDR2 FQGNSA come from the germline V gene. This CDR3 comprises 15 residues. Germline trimming cut 1 base from V and 8 bases from J; bases unmatched to any gene: 6. In DNA, the CDR3 is TGTGCCAGCAGCTTAGGGGGACAGGAGAGCGAAAAACTGTTTTTT. It is translated as CASSLGGQESEKLFF. The complete variable domain, with remaining parts taken from reference TRBV7-2 and TRBJ1-4, reads GAGVSQSPSNKVTEKGKDVELRCDPISGHTALYWYRQSLGQGLEFLIYFQGNSAPDKSGLPSDRFSAERTGGSVSTLTIQRTQQEDSAVYLCASSLGGQESEKLFFGSGTQLSVL.

The chain links TRBV6-6 to TRBJ2-1; 7 nucleotides line up with TRBD2. The CDR3 is 16 residues long. Trimming cost V 5 bases and J 4 bases; bases outside gene matches: 11. Germline values: CDR1 MNHNY, CDR2 SVGAGI (reference sequence). The CDR3: CASSPPGTTLYNEQFF. The CDR3 DNA reads TGTGCCAGCAGTCCTCCCGGGACTACCTTATACAATGAGCAGTTCTTC.

This clone showed up just once. V usage is TRBV29-1 and J usage is TRBJ2-2; weak D call: TRBD2 (6 bases). The V and J ends lost 4 bases and 1 base respectively, with 10 bases between them. The CDR3 has 14 amino acids. The germline V gene has CDR1 SQVTM and CDR2 ANQGSEA. The CDR3 region is CSVGTGGNTGELFF. CDR3 DNA sequence: TGCAGCGTTGGCACCGGGGGGAACACCGGGGAGCTGTTTTTT.

The chain carries TRBV5-6 and TRBJ2-1; TRBD1 matches 8 bases. V shed 2 bases, J shed 6 bases, and the junction held 4 bases outside the gene matches. CDR1 and CDR2 (germline): SGHDT, YYEEEE. This CDR3 contains 14 residues. Here the CDR3 DNA reads TGTGCCAGCAGCTTCTGGACAGGGATCAATGAGCAGTTCTTC. Translation: CASSFWTGINEQFF.

The chain uses TRBV30 and TRBJ1-5, with 8 bases lining up with TRBD1. Germline lookup yields CDR1 GTSNPN and CDR2 SVGIG (reference sequence). Unmatched junction bases numbered 6, after V lost 4 bases and J lost 7 bases. This CDR3 comprises 13 residues. Here the CDR3 reads CAWNTDRGQPQHF. The DNA for the CDR3 is TGTGCCTGGAACACCGACAGGGGACAGCCCCAGCATTTT.

The rearrangement links TRBV19 to TRBJ2-2; TRBD2 aligns across 7 bases. V lost 2 bases and J lost 1; bases outside the gene matches: 1. CDR3 length: 15 residues. Germline CDR1 is LNHDA and CDR2 is SQIVND (reference sequence). The DNA of the CDR3 is TGTGCCAGTAGTATATGGGGGGGGAACACCGGGGAGCTGTTTTTT. Translating gives CASSIWGGNTGELFF. The whole variable domain, remainder taken from reference TRBV19 and TRBJ2-2, is DGGITQSPKYLFRKEGQNVTLSCEQNLNHDAMYWYRQDPGQGLRLIYYSQIVNDFQKGDIAEGYSVSREKKESFPLTVTSAQKNPTAFYLCASSIWGGNTGELFFGEGSRLTVL.

This clone appeared a single time. This chain connects TRBV6-5 to TRBJ1-1, with D tentatively TRBD1 (6 bases). The CDR3 consists of 15 residues. Germline V gene data show CDR1 as MNHEY and CDR2 as SVGAGI. V was clipped by 10 bases and J by 10 bases, with 28 bases between them. DNA of the CDR3: TGTGCCACCAACCCATACCCCGGACAGTATCCAGTAGCTTTCTTT. This sequence encodes CATNPYPGQYPVAFF.

V and J are TRBV7-8 and TRBJ1-2; D gene unclear. Trimming removed 5 bases from V and 4 bases from J, with 17 bases in between. Germline V lookup: CDR1 SGHVS, CDR2 FQNEAQ. CDR3 size: 15 residues. The CDR3 region has the DNA TGTGCCAGCAGCCCACCGGGAGGGAGCCTCTATGGCTACACCTTC. Its translation is CASSPPGGSLYGYTF.